The 6 T cell receptor beta chains given below trace back to one sample, sequenced in a study of T cells after yellow fever vaccination. Using its own MiXCR run on the 5' RACE reads, TCRdb lists one record per CDR3 protein. The sample consists of a few hundred thousand distinct CDR3 sequences, 4% of them appearing once. The sequencing used PBMCs, collected 5 days after the yellow fever booster vaccination. All receptors come from a young man who received the YFV17D yellow fever vaccine.

This clonotype was counted between two and nine times. The chain carries TRBV18 and TRBJ2-7, with unresolved D. V was cut by 4 bases and J by 7 bases, with 20 bases left in between. The CDR3 totals 15 residues. CDR1 is KGHSH, CDR2 LQKENI, per germline. This CDR3 is CASSLLRAYEGEQYF. The CDR3 DNA is TGTGCCAGCTCACTTCTAAGGGCTTACGAAGGGGAGCAGTACTTC.

This clonotype was seen repeatedly, ten times or more. This chain joins TRBV24-1 and TRBJ1-1; D perhaps matches TRBD1 (5 bases). CDR3 length equals 13 residues. Germline values: CDR1 KGHDR, CDR2 SFDVKD. V was clipped by 7 bases and J by 4 bases, with 12 bases between them. CDR3 in DNA: TGTGCCACCAGGAATGGGGGGGGCACTGAAGCTTTCTTT. Residues: CATRNGGGTEAFF.

The chain uses TRBV5-6 and TRBJ1-4; D ambiguous. The CDR3 covers 13 residues. The germline V gene encodes CDR1 SGHDT and CDR2 YYEEEE. The ends were cut back, 5 bases at V and 8 bases at J, with 13 bases in the middle. The CDR3 here is CASSSEDREKLFF. The DNA for the CDR3 is TGTGCCAGCAGTTCGGAAGATCGGGAAAAACTGTTTTTT.

The sample holds a few counts of this clonotype. This chain connects TRBV2 to TRBJ2-2; 7 nucleotides line up with TRBD1. CDR1 is SNHLY, CDR2 FYNNEI, per germline. The CDR3 has 14 amino acids. Trimming at V came to 7 bases and at J to 7 bases, leaving 9 bases not matched to a gene. The chain's CDR3 is CASKGTASGGELFF. In DNA, the CDR3 is TGTGCCAGCAAAGGGACAGCCAGTGGCGGGGAGCTGTTTTTT.

This clonotype was recorded a few times. V and J are TRBV7-2 and TRBJ1-5, with D perhaps TRBD1 (6 bases). The CDR3 covers 15 residues. Trimming pared 5 bases from V and 0 bases from J, leaving 11 bases between. Germline values: CDR1 SGHTA, CDR2 FQGNSA. CDR3 sequence (DNA): TGTGCCAGCAGCCCTACACAGGGTAGCAATCAGCCCCAGCATTTT. It codes for CASSPTQGSNQPQHF.

V gene TRBV15 combines with J gene TRBJ1-5; no reliable D call. Per the germline V gene, CDR1 is LNHNV and CDR2 is YYDKDF (reference sequence). V was shortened by 5 bases and J by 0 bases, with 8 bases between the two germline ends. The length of the CDR3 is 14 residues. The CDR3 sequence: CATSGEYSNQPQHF. CDR3 sequence (DNA): TGTGCCACCAGCGGGGAATATAGCAATCAGCCCCAGCATTTT.